The 24 T cell receptor beta chains below all came from one sample that was sequenced in a study of blood T cells in healthy people across ages. The authors ran a second PCR of about 7 to 11 cycles using a sample-barcoded 5' primer and a J-beta primer mix. A single record per CDR3 protein comes from TCRdb applying MiXCR to the 5' RACE reads. This sample yields 650,000 to 1,000,000 distinct CDR3 sequences, of which about 36% are seen a single time; 10% to 15% belongs to the top ten. Sequenced: blood. The receptors were gathered from a young man in good health.

The J gene is TRBJ1-1, the V gene TRBV12-3 or TRBV12-4, with TRBD1 matching over 7 bases. With V trimmed by 6 bases and J by 5 bases, 12 bases remained unmatched. CDR3 size: 15 residues. The CDR3 spells CASRGRQGIWTEAFF. The DNA for the CDR3 is TGTGCCAGCAGGGGACGACAGGGTATATGGACTGAAGCTTTCTTT.

With respect to this clonotype: This clone may be a read error of a much larger clone one base away. The chain combines TRBV4-3 with TRBJ2-1, with no clear D. Trimming cost V 1 base and J 10 bases, with 14 bases left between them. The CDR3 length is 14 residues. From germline, CDR1 is LGHNA and CDR2 YSLEER. The CDR3 nucleotides read TGCGCCAGCAGCCAAGGTCGCAGCTCCTACGAGCAGTTCTTC. Its protein is CASSQGRSSYEQFF.

With respect to this clonotype: This may arise from a read error, as a much more abundant clone is one base away. This CDR3 is CASSPGRQNEQYF. The CDR3 DNA sequence: TGTGCCAGCAGCCCAGGCCGACAGAATGAGCAGTACTTC. The V and J genes are TRBV5-5 and TRBJ2-5; possibly TRBD1 for D (5 bases). CDR3 length: 13 residues. Germline V gene data show CDR1 as SGHKS and CDR2 as YYEKEE (reference sequence). The ends were cut back, 4 bases at V and 11 bases at J, with 18 bases in the middle.

The chain is built from TRBV6-5 and TRBJ1-5; TRBD1 aligns across 9 bases. The V and J ends lost 5 bases and 4 bases, in that order; junction bases with no gene match: 6. Germline values: CDR1 MNHEY, CDR2 SVGAGI. This CDR3 contains 15 residues. CDR3 coding DNA: TGTGCCAGCAGTGGCACAGGGGGCCGGAATCAGCCCCAGCATTTT. It translates to CASSGTGGRNQPQHF.

V gene TRBV12-3 or TRBV12-4 combines with J gene TRBJ2-3; the D is unclear. Deletions cut 5 bases from V and 4 bases from J, with 13 bases between. The CDR3 contains 14 residues. In DNA form, the CDR3 reads TGTGCCAGCAGTGCCGCCGGGTTTGCAGATACGCAGTATTTT. Protein sequence: CASSAAGFADTQYF.

The table lists this clonotype with a few counts. The rearrangement joins TRBV9 to TRBJ2-7; 11 bases match TRBD2. J lost 2 bases, V lost 3 bases, and 4 bases had no gene match. The CDR3 has 15 amino acids. Germline V lookup: CDR1 SGDLS, CDR2 YYNGEE. The CDR3 sequence: CASSATSGDTYEQYF. The CDR3 DNA reads as TGTGCCAGCAGCGCGACTAGCGGGGACACCTACGAGCAGTACTTC.

This rearrangement joins TRBV9 to TRBJ2-3, with D maybe TRBD1 (5 bases). This CDR3 is built from 14 residues. V shed 4 bases and J shed 2 bases, with 11 bases lying between them. Germline CDR1 SGDLS, CDR2 YYNGEE. CDR3 in DNA: TGTGCCAGCAGCAGACAGCGATACACAGATACGCAGTATTTT. This sequence encodes CASSRQRYTDTQYF.

About this clonotype: This may come from a read error, since a much larger clone is one base off. The rearrangement joins TRBV5-6 to TRBJ2-7; no clear D. The CDR3 covers 14 residues. Germline V lookup: CDR1 SGHDT, CDR2 YYEEEE. This CDR3 reads CAGSLRLSTYEQYF. The CDR3 DNA reads TGTGCCGGCAGCTTGCGGCTCTCCACCTACGAGCAGTACTTC.

This clonotype was counted between two and nine times. The chain employs TRBV6-6 and TRBJ1-5, with 11 bases that match TRBD1. Germline lookup yields CDR1 MNHNY and CDR2 SVGAGI (reference sequence). The junction had 5 bases not matched to a gene; V was cut back by 2 bases and J by 5 bases. The CDR3 consists of 16 residues. CDR3 nucleotides: TGTGCCAGCAGTTACCCAGGACAGGGGGCACATCAGCCCCAGCATTTT. This gives the protein CASSYPGQGAHQPQHF.

This chain connects TRBV4-2 to TRBJ1-2, with D possibly being TRBD1 (5 bases). Germline lookup yields CDR1 LGHNA and CDR2 YNFKEQ. The CDR3 is 16 amino acids. The V end lost 0 bases, the J end lost 9 bases, and 20 bases lay between the germline ends. The CDR3 loop reads CASSQDLSAGKCRYTF. CDR3 in DNA: TGTGCCAGCAGCCAAGATCTCAGTGCAGGGAAATGTCGCTACACCTTC.

The genes are TRBV20-1 and TRBJ1-4; the D gene is possibly TRBD1 (6 bases). This CDR3 has 17 amino acids. Germline V gene data show CDR1 as DFQATT and CDR2 as SNEGSKA (reference sequence). Trimming took off 0 bases at V and 0 bases at J, with 14 bases between the two ends. CDR3 DNA: TGCAGTGCTAGAGATCGGGGGCCTCCTGCAACTAATGAAAAACTGTTTTTT. Amino acids: CSARDRGPPATNEKLFF.

This chain links TRBV18 with TRBJ2-1; 9 nucleotides agree with TRBD2. The CDR3 runs 19 residues. The germline V gene has CDR1 KGHSH and CDR2 LQKENI. V was pared by 2 bases and J by 3 bases, with 14 bases of the junction left unmatched. CDR3 sequence reads: CASSPDPASGTYFYNEQFF. The CDR3 DNA follows: TGTGCCAGCTCACCAGATCCTGCTAGCGGGACCTATTTCTACAATGAGCAGTTCTTC.

This sequence joins TRBV29-1 and TRBJ2-7, with D hard to call. CDR1 is SQVTM, CDR2 ANQGSEA, per germline. V lost 7 bases to trimming and J lost 3 bases, with 10 bases between them. The CDR3 consists of 11 residues. The CDR3 DNA follows: TGCAGCGGTGGACCCCGCTACGAGCAGTACTTC. Its protein product is CSGGPRYEQYF.

There are a few counts of this clonotype. The V gene is TRBV11-2, the J gene TRBJ1-2, with 9 positions matching TRBD1. This CDR3 region has 14 residues. Germline values: CDR1 SGHAT, CDR2 FQNNGV. V lost 5 bases, J lost 6 bases, and 7 bases stayed unmatched. CDR3 coding DNA: TGTGCCAGCAGCCCATGGACAGGGGATCATGGCTACACCTTC. Translated, it gives CASSPWTGDHGYTF.

With respect to this clonotype: A much more abundant neighbour one base away suggests this may be a read error. The rearrangement uses TRBV14 and TRBJ1-2; no definite D call. The CDR3 has 15 residues. V lost 4 bases to trimming and J lost 8 bases, with 20 bases between them. Germline V gene lookup returns CDR1 SGHDN and CDR2 FVKESK. DNA for the CDR3: TGTGCCAGCAGCCCTCTATCGACAAAGCCGTCGGGCTACACCTTC. It yields the protein CASSPLSTKPSGYTF.

This clonotype has just a few counts. The chain joins TRBV6-5 to TRBJ2-3; D is tentatively TRBD1 or TRBD2 (6 bases each). Germline CDR1 and CDR2: MNHEY and SVGAGI. The CDR3 has 15 amino acids. The V end was cut by 6 bases, the J end by 1 base, with 14 bases between. DNA for the CDR3: TGTGCCAGCAGATGGGGGGCTGGGGGCACAGATACGCAGTATTTT. This sequence encodes CASRWGAGGTDTQYF.

This clonotype was found once. The genes are TRBV20-1 and TRBJ2-7, with TRBD1 matching over 7 bases. This CDR3 comprises 13 residues. V lost 6 bases and J lost 1; bases outside the gene matches: 6. The germline V gene encodes CDR1 DFQATT and CDR2 SNEGSKA (reference sequence). In DNA, the CDR3 is TGCAGTGCCCTCCGGGACAGTTCCTACGAGCAGTACTTC. Translation gives CSALRDSSYEQYF.

The rearrangement uses TRBV5-1 and TRBJ1-6; no clear D gene. V dropped 5 bases and J dropped 7 bases, with 10 bases sitting between them. This CDR3 is built from 13 residues. Germline V gene data show CDR1 as SGHRS and CDR2 as YFSETQ. The CDR3 reads CASRLDGNSPLHF. The DNA of the CDR3 is TGCGCCAGCAGGCTCGACGGCAATTCACCCCTCCACTTT.

This clonotype was counted between two and nine times. The rearrangement uses TRBV10-3 and TRBJ2-5; 8 bases match TRBD1. The germline gives CDR1 ENHRY, CDR2 SYGVKD. J gave up 11 bases and V 6 bases, and 8 bases lay outside the gene matches. The CDR3 loop spans 12 amino acids. CDR3 protein: CAIRGSDREQYF. The CDR3 DNA reads TGTGCCATCAGGGGTTCGGACAGGGAGCAGTACTTC.

In this sample, this clonotype turned up a few times. The V call is TRBV28, the J call TRBJ1-6; D might be TRBD1 (6 bases). Germline CDR1 and CDR2: MDHEN and SYDVKM. Deletions cut 5 bases from V and 3 bases from J, with 11 bases between. The CDR3 length is 15 residues. This chain's CDR3 is CASSATGNYNSPLHF. The CDR3 nucleotides are TGTGCCAGCAGTGCCACAGGGAACTATAATTCACCCCTCCACTTT. The full variable domain, with the rest looked up from reference TRBV28 and TRBJ1-6, is DVKVTQSSRYLVKRTGEKVFLECVQDMDHENMFWYRQDPGLGLRLIYFSYDVKMKEKGDIPEGYSVSREKKERFSLILESASTNQTSMYLCASSATGNYNSPLHFGNGTRLTVT.

The rearrangement uses TRBV6-6 and TRBJ2-5; D ambiguous. The CDR3 consists of 12 residues. Trimming took off 7 bases at V and 0 bases at J, with 6 bases between the two ends. Germline V CDR1 and CDR2: MNHNY, SVGAGI (reference sequence). The CDR3 DNA sequence: TGTGCCAGCAACACGTACCAAGAGACCCAGTACTTC. This sequence encodes CASNTYQETQYF.

This clonotype was counted many times. V is TRBV20-1 and J is TRBJ2-7; possible D gene TRBD2, 5 bases. V lost 1 base to trimming and J lost 4 bases, with 5 bases between them. CDR3 length equals 11 residues. Germline V CDR1 and CDR2: DFQATT, SNEGSKA (reference sequence). CDR3 bases: TGCAGTGCTAGAGCGGGATACGAGCAGTACTTC. It translates to CSARAGYEQYF.

J is TRBJ2-5 and V is TRBV3-1, with a tentative D call TRBD2 (6 bases). This CDR3 has 15 amino acids. The germline CDR1 and CDR2 sequences are LGHDT and YNNKEL (reference sequence). V was shortened by 4 bases and J by 1 base, with 13 bases between the two germline ends. CDR3 in DNA: TGTGCCAGCAGCCCTCCCGGGACTTCCCAAGAGACCCAGTACTTC. It codes for CASSPPGTSQETQYF.

This clonotype has only a few counts. The rearrangement joins TRBV20-1 to TRBJ1-1, with no clear D. The germline V gene encodes CDR1 DFQATT and CDR2 SNEGSKA (reference sequence). The CDR3 totals 13 residues. The V and J ends lost 4 bases and 1 base respectively, with 10 bases between them. In DNA, the CDR3 is TGCAGTGCTAAAGGAGACCCGAACACTGAAGCTTTCTTT. It translates to CSAKGDPNTEAFF.